This T cell receptor (beta chain) derives from a study of spatial heterogeneity in lung cancer. Study at large: Samples were donated by 72 untreated early-stage non-small cell lung cancer patients.

Per the germline V gene, CDR1 is SQVTM and CDR2 is ANQGSEA. This CDR3 region has 13 residues. Trimming stripped 8 bases from V and 6 bases from J, with 18 bases between. Specified time point: blood at routine non-recurrence follow-up after resection. Sequencing was performed on whole RNA extracted from tumor and nontumor lung tissue, or from frozen PBMC, and the material was left unsorted. TCRdb itself ran the 5' RACE reads through MiXCR, one entry per CDR3 protein. The table records about 120,000 distinct CDR3 sequences, more than 9% of them present only once. The sequenced sample was PBMCs, obtained at follow-up. The chain is built from TRBV29-1 and TRBJ2-3, with D tentatively TRBD1 or TRBD2 (5 bases each). This sequence originates from a male donor with early-stage non-small cell lung cancer. In DNA form, the CDR3 reads TGCAGCTCGCGAGGGGTCACGTCGGATACGCAGTATTTT. This codes for CSSRGVTSDTQYF.